Listed below are T cell receptor beta chains from one sample, sequenced in a study of cytomegalovirus exposure and HLA in healthy donors. Here immunoSEQ multiplex PCR was the method, and the copy in TCRdb shows in-frame clones only, minus some. In the table there are approximately 300,000 clones, roughly 85% of which are singletons. Material for sequencing was PBMCs. Receptors originate from a woman in her late teens or twenties in good health and CMV-seronegative. Both conserved end residues are part of each CDR3. A D gene is named only where the DNA matches it firmly. Clone size is not always given. Where it is, it says once, few, many or a class for expanded clones.

>TRBD2|TRBJ2-5|.|TRBV7-9
CASIPGLAGETQYF
TGTGCCAGCATCCCGGGACTAGCGGGCGAGACCCAGTACTTC
>.|TRBJ2-1|.|TRBV11-3
CASSSIELSNEQFF
TGTGCCAGCAGCTCTATAGAGTTGAGCAATGAGCAGTTCTTC
>TRBD1|TRBJ2-7|.|TRBV6-5
CASSYVQGGYEQYF
TGTGCCAGCAGTTACGTACAGGGGGGCTACGAGCAGTACTTC
>TRBD1|TRBJ1-2|once|TRBV7-6
CASSFFPGQGYQSGGYTF
TGTGCCAGCAGCTTTTTCCCGGGACAGGGGTACCAGTCGGGTGGCTACACCTTC
>.|TRBJ2-5|.|TRBV14
CASSQDLPRDHQETQYF
TGTGCCAGCAGCCAAGATTTGCCGCGGGACCACCAAGAGACCCAGTACTTC
>TRBD2|TRBJ2-7|.|TRBV28
CASSPSSGRVYEQYF
TGTGCCAGCAGTCCAAGTAGCGGGAGGGTCTACGAGCAGTACTTC
>TRBD2|TRBJ2-7|.|TRBV28
CASSSPGSGARYEQYF
TGTGCCAGCAGTTCGCCGGGGAGCGGGGCCCGTTACGAGCAGTACTTC
>.|TRBJ1-5|.|TRBV1
CTSSQDVEGVGRPQHF
TGCACCAGCAGCCAAGATGTTGAGGGGGTAGGGAGGCCCCAGCATTTT
>.|TRBJ1-2|.|TRBV7-2
CASSQGLLQGYTF
TGTGCCAGCAGTCAGGGGCTGCTTCAGGGCTACACCTTC
>TRBD2|TRBJ2-5|.|TRBV15
CAVQTSGQETQYF
TGTGCCGTACAGACTAGCGGGCAAGAGACCCAGTACTTC
>.|TRBJ1-5|.|TRBV6-6
CASLTGPYSNQPQHF
TGTGCCAGCCTTACAGGCCCGTATAGCAATCAGCCCCAGCATTTT